This TCR beta chain appears in the sequencing data of a study of OX40 agonist ivuxolimab in advanced cancers. Findings and limits, study-wide: Circulating CD4+ and CD8+ T cells showed clonal expansion by week 6 at 0.1 to 3.0 mg/kg.

Generated by immunoSEQ multiplex PCR, the TCRdb table keeps only in-frame clones and is missing some. This sample has about 29,000 clones, with more than 75% found just once. As to this clone: Its antigen is currently unknown.

The CDR3 loop spans 15 amino acids. Trimming removed 3 bases from V and 0 bases from J; junction bases left unmatched: 4. CDR1 and CDR2 (germline): SGHDT, YYEEEE. The clonotype comes from an adult with an advanced solid tumor such as melanoma, head and neck, liver or kidney cancer. The chain links TRBV5-6 to TRBJ2-7; TRBD2 matches 9 bases. This material consisted of CD4+ or CD8+ T cells sorted from blood, taken in a trial of the OX40 agonist ivuxolimab. The CDR3, as DNA: TGTGCCAGCAGCTGGAGCGGGAGGCCCTCCTACGAGCAGTACTTC. Translating gives CASSWSGRPSYEQYF.